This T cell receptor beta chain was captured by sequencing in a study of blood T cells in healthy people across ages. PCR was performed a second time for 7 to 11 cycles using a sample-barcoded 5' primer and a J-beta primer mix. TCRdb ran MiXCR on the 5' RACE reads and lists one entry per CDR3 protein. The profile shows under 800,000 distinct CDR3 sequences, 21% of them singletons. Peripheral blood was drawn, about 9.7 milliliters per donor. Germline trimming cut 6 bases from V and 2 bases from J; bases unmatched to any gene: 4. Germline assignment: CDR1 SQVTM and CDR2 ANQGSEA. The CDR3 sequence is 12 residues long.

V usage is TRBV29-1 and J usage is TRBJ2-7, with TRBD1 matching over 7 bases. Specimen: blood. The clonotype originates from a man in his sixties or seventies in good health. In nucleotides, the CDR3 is TGCAGCGTAGGACAGGTAGCCTACGAGCAGTACTTC. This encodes CSVGQVAYEQYF.